The clone carrying this TCR beta chain was observed a handful of times. No antigen is known for it. The data belong to a study of vaccination and CD4 T cells after COVID-19. Background on the study: Convalescent persons amounted to six males plus four females, two of whom were Hispanic. Participants got two doses of BNT162b2 or mRNA-1273 vaccine.

The assay that was used to sequence DNA from cultured CD4+ T cells was the Oncomine TCR Beta short-read assay. It was cultured CD4+ T cells from which genomic DNA was extracted. TCRdb called the PCR reads again in MiXCR, with one record for every CDR3 protein. The table shows about 12,000 distinct CDR3 sequences, with roughly a quarter occurring only once. Sample treatment: roughly nine-day PBMC culture with coronavirus spike peptide pools or control peptides (ViraFEST assay). The authors swapped half the medium for fresh IL-2 medium on days 3 and 7. Sample: CD4+ T cells from blood, cultured in vitro, taken before SARS-CoV-2 vaccination. This TCR was recovered from a human donor who received a COVID-19 vaccine.

The CDR3 DNA follows: TGTGCCAGCAGCTTTTCGGCAGGGGGGAGCTCACCCCTCCACTTT. Protein sequence: CASSFSAGGSSPLHF. J is TRBJ1-6 and V is TRBV7-2, with TRBD1 matching 7 bases. Trimming cost V 3 bases and J 10 bases; bases outside gene matches: 9. The germline CDR1 and CDR2 sequences are SGHTA and FQGNSA. The CDR3 sequence is 15 residues long.